This T cell receptor beta chain was captured by sequencing in a study of CD8+CD57+ T cells in acquired aplastic anemia. Of note for this clonotype: A much larger clone lies one base from this, so it may be a read error.

The V gene's germline CDR1 is SGHAT and CDR2 FQDESV (reference sequence). Deletions cut 8 bases from V and 8 bases from J, with 19 bases between. CDR3 length equals 14 residues. Profiling that covered TCR beta VDJ and CDR3 relied on genomic DNA as its template. Via MiXCR, TCRdb re-called the reads, giving one row per CDR3 protein. The table lists some 180,000 distinct CDR3 sequences, just over 45% of them singletons. This TCR came from a human donor in good health. Material: sorted CD4+, CD8+, or CD8+CD57+ T cells (not recorded which) from PBMCs. This chain connects TRBV11-1 to TRBJ2-1; D is possibly TRBD2 (7 bases). The DNA for the CDR3 is TGTGCCAGCCATAGGGGGGGGCTGGACGATGAGCAGTTCTTC. Translation: CASHRGGLDDEQFF.